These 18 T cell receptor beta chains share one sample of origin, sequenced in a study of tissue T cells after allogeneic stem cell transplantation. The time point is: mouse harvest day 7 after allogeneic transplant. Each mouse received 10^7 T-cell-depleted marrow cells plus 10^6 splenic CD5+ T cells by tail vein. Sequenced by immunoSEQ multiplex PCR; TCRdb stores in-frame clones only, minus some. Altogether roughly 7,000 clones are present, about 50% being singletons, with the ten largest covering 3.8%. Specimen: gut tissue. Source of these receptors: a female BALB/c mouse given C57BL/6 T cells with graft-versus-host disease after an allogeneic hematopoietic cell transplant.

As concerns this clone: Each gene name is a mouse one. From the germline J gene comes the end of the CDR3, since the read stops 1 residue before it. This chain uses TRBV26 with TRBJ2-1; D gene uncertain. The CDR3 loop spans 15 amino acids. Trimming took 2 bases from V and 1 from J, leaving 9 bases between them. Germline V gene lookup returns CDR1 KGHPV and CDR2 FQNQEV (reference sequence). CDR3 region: CASSLEGMNYAEQFF. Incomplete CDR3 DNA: TGTGCCAGCAGTCTGGAGGGAATGAACTATGCTGAGCAGTTC.

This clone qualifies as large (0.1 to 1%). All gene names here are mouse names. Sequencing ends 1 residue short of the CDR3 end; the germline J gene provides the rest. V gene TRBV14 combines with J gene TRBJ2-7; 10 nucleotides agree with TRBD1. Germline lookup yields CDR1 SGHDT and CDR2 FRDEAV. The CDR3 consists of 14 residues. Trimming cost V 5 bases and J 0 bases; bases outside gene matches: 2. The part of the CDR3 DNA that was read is TGTGCCAGCAGGAGACAGGGGGCCTCCTATGAACAGTAC. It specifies CASRRQGASYEQY. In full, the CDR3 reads CASRRQGASYEQYF.

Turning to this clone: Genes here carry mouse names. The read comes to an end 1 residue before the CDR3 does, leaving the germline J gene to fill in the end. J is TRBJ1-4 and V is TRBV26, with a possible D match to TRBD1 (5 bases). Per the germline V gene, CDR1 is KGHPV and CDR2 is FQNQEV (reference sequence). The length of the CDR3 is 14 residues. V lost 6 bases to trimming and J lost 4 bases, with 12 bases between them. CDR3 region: CASSRDLFNERLFF. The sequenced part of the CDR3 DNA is TGTGCCAGCAGCCGGGACCTCTTCAACGAAAGATTATTT.

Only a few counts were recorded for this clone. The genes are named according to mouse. The DNA read from the CDR3 is TGCTCCAGCAGTCAAAGGGGGCGCGGCTCCGACTACACC. It translates to CSSSQRGRGSDYT. The CDR3 as a whole reads CSSSQRGRGSDYTF. This chain joins TRBV23 and TRBJ1-2; TRBD1, as called in the table, went unchecked against the DNA. The read terminates 1 residue ahead of where the CDR3 ends, so the germline J gene completes it. The germline V gene encodes CDR1 KGHTA and CDR2 FQNQQP. The CDR3 length is 14 residues.

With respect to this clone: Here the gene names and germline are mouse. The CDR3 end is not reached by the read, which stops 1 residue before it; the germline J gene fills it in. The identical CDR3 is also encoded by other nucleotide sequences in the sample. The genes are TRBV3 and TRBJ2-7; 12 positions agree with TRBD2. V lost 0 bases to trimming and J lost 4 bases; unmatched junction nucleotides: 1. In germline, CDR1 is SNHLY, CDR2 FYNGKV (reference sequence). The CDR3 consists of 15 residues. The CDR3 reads CASSLAGTGGYEQYF. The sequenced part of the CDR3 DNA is TGTGCCAGCAGCTTAGCGGGGACTGGGGGGTATGAACAGTAC.

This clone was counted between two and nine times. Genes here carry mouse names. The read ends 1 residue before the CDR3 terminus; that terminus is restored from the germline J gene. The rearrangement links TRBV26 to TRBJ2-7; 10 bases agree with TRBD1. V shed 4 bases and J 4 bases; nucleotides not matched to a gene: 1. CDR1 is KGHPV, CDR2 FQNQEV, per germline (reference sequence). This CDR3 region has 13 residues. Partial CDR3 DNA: TGTGCCAGCAGTCAGGGACAGGGGTATGAACAGTAC. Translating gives CASSQGQGYEQY. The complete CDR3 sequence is CASSQGQGYEQYF. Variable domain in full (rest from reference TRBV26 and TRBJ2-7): NSKVIQTPRYLVKGQGQKAKMRCIPEKGHPVVFWYQQNKNNEFKFLINFQNQEVLQQIDMTEKRFSAECPSNSPCSLEIQSSEAGDSALYLCASSQGQGYEQYFGPGTRLTVL.

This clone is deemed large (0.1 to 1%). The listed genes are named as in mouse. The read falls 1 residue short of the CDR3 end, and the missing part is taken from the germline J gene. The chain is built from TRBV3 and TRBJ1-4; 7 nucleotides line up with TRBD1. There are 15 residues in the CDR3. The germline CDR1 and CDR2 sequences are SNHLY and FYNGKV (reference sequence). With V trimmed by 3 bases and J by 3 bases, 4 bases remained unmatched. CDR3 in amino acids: CASSLGQRTNERLFF. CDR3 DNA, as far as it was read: TGTGCCAGCAGCTTGGGACAGAGGACCAACGAAAGATTATTT.

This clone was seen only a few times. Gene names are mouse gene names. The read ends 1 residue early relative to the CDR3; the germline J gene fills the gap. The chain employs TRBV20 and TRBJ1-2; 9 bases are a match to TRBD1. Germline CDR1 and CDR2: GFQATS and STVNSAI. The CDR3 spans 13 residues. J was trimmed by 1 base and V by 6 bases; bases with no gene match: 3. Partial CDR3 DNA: TGTGGTGCCCGGGACAGGGTAAACTCCGACTACACC. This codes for CGARDRVNSDYT. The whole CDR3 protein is CGARDRVNSDYTF. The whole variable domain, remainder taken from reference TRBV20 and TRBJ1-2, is GALVYQYPRRTICKSGTSMRMECQAVGFQATSVAWYRQSPQKTFELIALSTVNSAIKYEQNFTQEKFPISHPNLSFSSMTVLNAYLEDRGLYLCGARDRVNSDYTFGSGTRLLVI.

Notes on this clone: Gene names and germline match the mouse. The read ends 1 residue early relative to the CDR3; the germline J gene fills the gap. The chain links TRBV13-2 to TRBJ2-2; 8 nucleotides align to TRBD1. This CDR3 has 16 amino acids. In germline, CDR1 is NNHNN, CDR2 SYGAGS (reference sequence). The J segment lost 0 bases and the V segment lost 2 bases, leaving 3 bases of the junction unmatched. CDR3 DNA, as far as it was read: TGTGCCAGCGGTGACCGGGACAGGACAAACACCGGGCAGCTCTAC. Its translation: CASGDRDRTNTGQLY. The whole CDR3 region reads CASGDRDRTNTGQLYF.

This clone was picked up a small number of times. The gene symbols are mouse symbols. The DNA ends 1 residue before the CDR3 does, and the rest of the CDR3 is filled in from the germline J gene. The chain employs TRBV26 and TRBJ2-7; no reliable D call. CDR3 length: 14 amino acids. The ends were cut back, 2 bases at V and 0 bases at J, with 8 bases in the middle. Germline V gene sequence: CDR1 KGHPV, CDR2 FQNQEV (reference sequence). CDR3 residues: CASSLRQASYEQYF. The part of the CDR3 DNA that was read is TGTGCCAGCAGTCTGAGGCAGGCCTCCTATGAACAGTAC.

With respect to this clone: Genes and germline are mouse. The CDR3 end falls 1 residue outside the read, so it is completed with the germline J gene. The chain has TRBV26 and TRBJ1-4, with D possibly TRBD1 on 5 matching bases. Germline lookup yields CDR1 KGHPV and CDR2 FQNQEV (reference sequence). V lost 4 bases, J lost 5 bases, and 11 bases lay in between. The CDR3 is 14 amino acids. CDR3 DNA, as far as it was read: TGTGCCAGCAGTCGCGGGACGGTTAACGAAAGATTATTT. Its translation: CASSRGTVNERLF. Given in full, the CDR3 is CASSRGTVNERLFF.

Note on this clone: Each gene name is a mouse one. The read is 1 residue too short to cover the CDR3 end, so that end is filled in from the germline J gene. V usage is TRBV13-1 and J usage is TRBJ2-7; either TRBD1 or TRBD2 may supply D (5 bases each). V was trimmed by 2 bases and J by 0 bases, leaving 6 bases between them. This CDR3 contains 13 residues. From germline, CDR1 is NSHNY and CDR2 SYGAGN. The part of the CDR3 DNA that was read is TGTGCCAGCAGTGAGGGGGTCTCCTATGAACAGTAC. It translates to CASSEGVSYEQY. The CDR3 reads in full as CASSEGVSYEQYF.

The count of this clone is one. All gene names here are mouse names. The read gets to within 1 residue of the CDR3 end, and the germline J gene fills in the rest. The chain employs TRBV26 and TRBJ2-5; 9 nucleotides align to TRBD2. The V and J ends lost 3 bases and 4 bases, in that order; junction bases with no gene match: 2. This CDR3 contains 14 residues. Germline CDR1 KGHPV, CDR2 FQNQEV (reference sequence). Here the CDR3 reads CASSLDWGKDTQYF. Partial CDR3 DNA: TGTGCCAGCAGTCTTGACTGGGGGAAAGACACCCAGTAC.

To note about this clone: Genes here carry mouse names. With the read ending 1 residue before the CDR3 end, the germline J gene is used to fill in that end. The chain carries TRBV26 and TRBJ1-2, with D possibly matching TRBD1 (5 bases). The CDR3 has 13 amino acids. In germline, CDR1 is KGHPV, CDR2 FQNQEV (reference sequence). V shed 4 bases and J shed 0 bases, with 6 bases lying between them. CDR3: CASSRQTNSDYTF. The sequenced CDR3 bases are TGTGCCAGCAGTCGACAGACAAACTCCGACTACACC. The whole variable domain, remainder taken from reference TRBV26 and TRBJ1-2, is NSKVIQTPRYLVKGQGQKAKMRCIPEKGHPVVFWYQQNKNNEFKFLINFQNQEVLQQIDMTEKRFSAECPSNSPCSLEIQSSEAGDSALYLCASSRQTNSDYTFGSGTRLLVI.

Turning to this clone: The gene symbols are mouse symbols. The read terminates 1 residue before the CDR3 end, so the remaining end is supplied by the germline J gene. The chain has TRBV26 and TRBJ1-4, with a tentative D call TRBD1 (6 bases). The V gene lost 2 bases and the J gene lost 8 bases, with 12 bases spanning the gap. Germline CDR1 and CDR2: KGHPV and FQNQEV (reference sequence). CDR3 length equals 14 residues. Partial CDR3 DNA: TGTGCCAGCAGTCTGGTGGGGGCAGGGGAAAGATTATTT. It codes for CASSLVGAGERLF. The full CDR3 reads CASSLVGAGERLFF.

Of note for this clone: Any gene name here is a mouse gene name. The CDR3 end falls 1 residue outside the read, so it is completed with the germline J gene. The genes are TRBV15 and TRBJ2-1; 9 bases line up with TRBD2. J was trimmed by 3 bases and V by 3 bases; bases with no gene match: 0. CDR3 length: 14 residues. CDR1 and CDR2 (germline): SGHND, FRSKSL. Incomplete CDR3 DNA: TGTGCCAGCAGTTTTGGGGGGGCCTATGCTGAGCAGTTC. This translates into CASSFGGAYAEQF. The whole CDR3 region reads CASSFGGAYAEQFF.

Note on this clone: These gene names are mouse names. Partial CDR3 DNA: TGCTCCAGCAGTCAAAGGAGTAACCAAGACACCCAGTAC. Its translation is CSSSQRSNQDTQY. The CDR3 in full is CSSSQRSNQDTQYF. V and J are TRBV23 and TRBJ2-5. The read finishes 1 residue shy of the CDR3 end, and the germline J gene is used to complete it. This CDR3 is 14 amino acids long. Germline values: CDR1 KGHTA, CDR2 FQNQQP.

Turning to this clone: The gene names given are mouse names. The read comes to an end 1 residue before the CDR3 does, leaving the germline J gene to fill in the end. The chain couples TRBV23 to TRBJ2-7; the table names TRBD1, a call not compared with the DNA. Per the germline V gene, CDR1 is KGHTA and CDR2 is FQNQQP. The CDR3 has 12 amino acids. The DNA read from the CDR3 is TGCTCCAGCAGTCCCAACATCTATGAACAGTAC. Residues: CSSSPNIYEQY. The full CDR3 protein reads CSSSPNIYEQYF.